Listed here are 21 T cell receptor beta chains from one sample, sequenced in a study of OX40 agonist ivuxolimab in advanced cancers. Clones were sequenced by immunoSEQ multiplex PCR, and TCRdb holds only the in-frame ones, with some missing. This repertoire shows about 38,000 clones, roughly 80% found once; its top ten account for under 15%. The specimen was CD4+ or CD8+ T cells sorted from blood, collected in a trial of the OX40 agonist ivuxolimab. The receptors stem from an adult with an advanced solid tumor such as melanoma, head and neck, liver or kidney cancer.

This clone has a handful of counts. The V gene is TRBV29-1, the J gene TRBJ1-1, with D unresolved. CDR3 size: 14 residues. Trimming left V 1 base short and J 4 bases short, with 13 bases between. Germline V gene lookup returns CDR1 SQVTM and CDR2 ANQGSEA. CDR3 residues: CSVEGSSRSTEAFF. In DNA form, the CDR3 reads TGCAGCGTTGAAGGGTCCTCGCGGTCCACTGAAGCTTTCTTT.

This clone was found a few times. V and J are TRBV18 and TRBJ2-3; 8 bases agree with TRBD1. CDR1 is KGHSH, CDR2 LQKENI, per germline. The CDR3 contains 12 residues. Trimming removed 3 bases from V and 8 bases from J; junction bases left unmatched: 1. CDR3: CASSPGQVTQYF. As DNA, the CDR3 is TGTGCCAGCTCACCGGGACAGGTTACGCAGTATTTT. Full variable domain (remainder filled in from reference TRBV18 and TRBJ2-3): NAGVMQNPRHLVRRRGQEARLRCSPMKGHSHVYWYRQLPEEGLKFMVYLQKENIIDESGMPKERFSAEFPKEGPSILRIQQVVRGDSAAYFCASSPGQVTQYFGPGTRLTVL.

This clone was counted a few times. The rearrangement joins TRBV7-3 to TRBJ1-1; no clear D gene. Trimming cost V 2 bases and J 0 bases, with 4 bases left between them. The CDR3 extends over 13 amino acids. Germline CDR1 is SGHTA and CDR2 is FQGTGA. This CDR3 reads CASSLEMNTEAFF. The CDR3 nucleotides are TGTGCCAGCAGCTTAGAGATGAACACTGAAGCTTTCTTT.

This clone turned up a few times. The chain has TRBV29-1 and TRBJ2-7; 9 nucleotides line up with TRBD1. In germline, CDR1 is SQVTM, CDR2 ANQGSEA. The trim removed 3 bases at V and 6 bases at J, leaving 6 bases unmatched. The CDR3 contains 13 residues. CDR3 in DNA: TGCAGCGTTGAGGTACAGGGGGCCACCGAGCAGTACTTC. Amino acid sequence: CSVEVQGATEQYF.

CDR3 sequence (DNA): TGTGCCAGCGGATGGGGTCAGGGAGGAGGGTACGAGCAGTACTTC. As protein: CASGWGQGGGYEQYF. The chain uses TRBV2 and TRBJ2-7; D is perhaps TRBD2 (6 bases). Trimming left V 8 bases short and J 4 bases short, with 21 bases between. From germline, CDR1 is SNHLY and CDR2 FYNNEI. The CDR3 is made up of 15 amino acids.

In its sample, this clone was seen a few times. This chain uses TRBV7-2 with TRBJ2-7; 7 nucleotides line up with TRBD1. V was pared by 2 bases and J by 2 bases, with 3 bases of the junction left unmatched. Germline V gene data show CDR1 as SGHTA and CDR2 as FQGNSA. There are 14 residues in the CDR3. The CDR3 reads CASSLTGDAYEQYF. The CDR3 bases are TGTGCCAGCAGCTTAACAGGGGATGCCTACGAGCAGTACTTC. Together with reference TRBV7-2 and TRBJ2-7, the CDR3 gives the full variable domain: GAGVSQSPSNKVTEKGKDVELRCDPISGHTALYWYRQSLGQGLEFLIYFQGNSAPDKSGLPSDRFSAERTGGSVSTLTIQRTQQEDSAVYLCASSLTGDAYEQYFGPGTRLTVT.

The chain combines TRBV5-1 with TRBJ2-7; tentative D call: TRBD1 (6 bases). V was clipped by 1 base and J by 1 base, with 6 bases between them. CDR3 length: 13 amino acids. Looked up from germline, CDR1 is SGHRS and CDR2 is YFSETQ. CDR3 loop: CASSLTGSYEQYF. The CDR3 nucleotides read TGCGCCAGCAGCTTGACAGGGTCCTACGAGCAGTACTTC. Combining the CDR3 with reference TRBV5-1 and TRBJ2-7 gives the whole variable domain KAGVTQTPRYLIKTRGQQVTLSCSPISGHRSVSWYQQTPGQGLQFLFEYFSETQRNKGNFPGRFSGRQFSNSRSEMNVSTLELGDSALYLCASSLTGSYEQYFGPGTRLTVT.

The chain combines TRBV6-5 with TRBJ2-2, with 10 nucleotides matching TRBD2. Trimming cost V 6 bases and J 8 bases; bases outside gene matches: 6. Looked up from germline, CDR1 is MNHEY and CDR2 is SVGAGI. This CDR3 has 14 residues. The chain's CDR3 is CASRLAGVGGELFF. For the CDR3, the DNA is TGTGCCAGCAGGCTAGCGGGAGTTGGGGGGGAGCTGTTTTTT.

This chain uses TRBV10-3 with TRBJ2-3; D remains ambiguous. Trimming shortened V by 0 bases and J by 2 bases, and 6 bases separated the two germline ends. CDR3 length equals 14 residues. Germline CDR1 ENHRY, CDR2 SYGVKD. CDR3 in DNA: TGTGCCATCAGTGAGTCGCAGTACACAGATACGCAGTATTTT. This sequence encodes CAISESQYTDTQYF.

The chain has TRBV10-2 and TRBJ1-1; 8 positions match TRBD1. The germline gives CDR1 WSHSY, CDR2 SAAADI. There are 14 residues in the CDR3. With V trimmed by 5 bases and J by 3 bases, 5 bases remained unmatched. CDR3: CASSSGGPYTEAFF. In DNA, the CDR3 is TGCGCCAGCAGTTCAGGGGGCCCCTACACTGAAGCTTTCTTT.

The V call is TRBV9, the J call TRBJ1-4; 8 positions match TRBD1. The CDR3 covers 14 residues. V lost 0 bases and J lost 5; bases outside the gene matches: 0. Per germline, CDR1 SGDLS and CDR2 YYNGEE. The CDR3 protein is CASSVDRGNEKLFF. DNA for the CDR3: TGTGCCAGCAGCGTAGACAGGGGGAATGAAAAACTGTTTTTT.

The gene calls are TRBV18 and TRBJ2-1, with 7 positions matching TRBD2. The CDR3 is 15 amino acids. Germline-derived CDR1 and CDR2 are KGHSH and LQKENI. With 3 bases clipped from V and 9 bases from J, the junction kept 11 bases outside the gene matches. The CDR3, as DNA: TGTGCCAGCTCACCCGGGGGGTCGGCACATGGTGAGCAGTTCTTC. This codes for CASSPGGSAHGEQFF.

The chain uses TRBV5-4 and TRBJ1-2; a possible D gene is TRBD1 (5 bases). CDR3 size: 14 residues. The V gene lost 0 bases and the J gene lost 4 bases, with 10 bases spanning the gap. Germline CDR1 SGHNT, CDR2 YYREEE (reference sequence). The CDR3 spells CASSLVQEPYGYTF. The CDR3, as DNA: TGTGCCAGCAGCTTGGTACAGGAGCCCTATGGCTACACCTTC.

J is TRBJ2-3 and V is TRBV7-2; 12 nucleotides align to TRBD2. Per germline, CDR1 SGHTA and CDR2 FQGNSA. CDR3 length: 15 amino acids. After removal of 6 bases from V and 5 bases from J, the junction contained 6 bases not matched to a gene. The CDR3 spells CASRATSGSIDTQYF. Here the CDR3 DNA reads TGTGCCAGCAGGGCGACTAGCGGGAGTATAGATACGCAGTATTTT.

The chain links TRBV6-1 to TRBJ2-7; D is perhaps TRBD1 (6 bases). The CDR3 totals 15 residues. Germline-derived CDR1 and CDR2 are MNHNS and SASEGT. The germline V and J ends were trimmed by 6 bases and 3 bases, with 18 bases remaining between them. Here the CDR3 reads CASSGTETGYYEQYF. The CDR3 DNA follows: TGTGCCAGCAGCGGGACGGAGACAGGCTACTACGAGCAGTACTTC.

The chain combines TRBV10-3 with TRBJ2-3, with 12 bases aligning to TRBD2. The CDR3 totals 16 residues. V lost 7 bases to trimming and J lost 0 bases; unmatched junction nucleotides: 5. Germline lookup yields CDR1 ENHRY and CDR2 SYGVKD. The CDR3 protein is CAIIRTSGVSTDTQYF. As DNA, the CDR3 is TGTGCCATCATCCGGACTAGCGGGGTCAGCACAGATACGCAGTATTTT.

In DNA, the CDR3 is TGTGCCAGCAGCTTAAGGACTAGCGGGAGGGGAAAGACCCAGTACTTC. Protein product: CASSLRTSGRGKTQYF. This chain uses TRBV11-2 with TRBJ2-5; TRBD2 aligns across 15 bases. V gave up 2 bases and J gave up 6 bases; unmatched junction bases: 4. The germline CDR1 and CDR2 sequences are SGHAT and FQNNGV. The CDR3 is 16 amino acids.

Within the sample, this clone is medium-sized. The chain uses TRBV5-1 and TRBJ1-4; TRBD1 matches at 8 bases. Germline V gene lookup returns CDR1 SGHRS and CDR2 YFSETQ. There are 14 residues in the CDR3. Trimming at V came to 3 bases and at J to 2 bases, leaving 0 bases not matched to a gene. Here the CDR3 reads CASSSGGTNEKLFF. CDR3 bases: TGCGCCAGCAGCTCAGGGGGCACTAATGAAAAACTGTTTTTT.

The chain employs TRBV2 and TRBJ2-3, with D unclear. Germline values: CDR1 SNHLY, CDR2 FYNNEI. This CDR3 contains 17 residues. V dropped 6 bases and J dropped 0 bases, with 19 bases sitting between them. CDR3 loop: CASRSTPVPGSTDTQYF. The CDR3 DNA sequence: TGTGCCAGCAGAAGTACCCCAGTCCCTGGCAGCACAGATACGCAGTATTTT.

J is TRBJ2-7 and V is TRBV9, with 9 bases aligning to TRBD2. This CDR3 has 14 amino acids. Per germline, CDR1 SGDLS and CDR2 YYNGEE. The V gene end was trimmed by 5 bases and the J gene end by 4 bases; junction bases not matched to a gene: 7. CDR3 loop: CASSPGLAPYEQYF. CDR3 sequence (DNA): TGTGCCAGCAGTCCGGGACTAGCACCGTACGAGCAGTACTTC.

The chain joins TRBV19 to TRBJ2-1; the D gene is possibly TRBD2 (6 bases). The V and J ends lost 6 bases and 1 base respectively, with 13 bases between them. CDR1 and CDR2 from the germline V gene are LNHDA and SQIVND (reference sequence). CDR3 length: 15 residues. CDR3 loop: CASSRSGDSYNEQFF. The DNA for the CDR3 is TGTGCCAGTAGCCGTAGCGGAGATTCCTACAATGAGCAGTTCTTC. Based on the CDR3 plus reference TRBV19 and TRBJ2-1, the full variable domain is DGGITQSPKYLFRKEGQNVTLSCEQNLNHDAMYWYRQDPGQGLRLIYYSQIVNDFQKGDIAEGYSVSREKKESFPLTVTSAQKNPTAFYLCASSRSGDSYNEQFFGPGTRLTVL.